The 23 T cell receptor beta chains given below trace back to one sample, sequenced in a study of blood T cell repertoires in COVID-19. Produced via immunoSEQ multiplex PCR; TCRdb's table is partial and in-frame only. This table has 300,000 to 350,000 clones, about 90% appearing once. Source material: peripheral blood. The receptors were gathered from a man aged 18 to 30 with active or convalescent COVID-19.

The gene calls are TRBV11-2 and TRBJ1-5; D ambiguous. This CDR3 comprises 15 residues. Trimming pared 0 bases from V and 0 bases from J, leaving 6 bases between. Germline values: CDR1 SGHAT, CDR2 FQNNGV. Here the CDR3 reads CASSLDQSSNQPQHF. The DNA for the CDR3 is TGTGCCAGCAGCTTAGATCAGTCTAGCAATCAGCCCCAGCATTTT.

This sequence joins TRBV13 and TRBJ2-1; 7 positions match TRBD2. The CDR3 has 15 residues. V lost 0 bases and J lost 7; bases outside the gene matches: 6. The germline CDR1 and CDR2 sequences are PRHDT and FYEKMQ (reference sequence). CDR3 amino acids: CASSLGLAEGNEQFF. In DNA form, the CDR3 reads TGTGCCAGCAGCTTAGGCCTAGCGGAGGGAAATGAGCAGTTCTTC.

V is TRBV5-5 and J is TRBJ2-1; D gene ambiguous. Trimming pared 4 bases from V and 8 bases from J, leaving 10 bases between. In germline, CDR1 is SGHKS, CDR2 YYEKEE (reference sequence). The CDR3 is 12 residues long. The CDR3 spells CASSRYSDEQFF. CDR3 coding DNA: TGTGCCAGCAGCCGCTACAGTGATGAGCAGTTCTTC.

This clone was picked up a small number of times. The rearrangement joins TRBV4-3 to TRBJ2-7; D perhaps matches TRBD1 (5 bases). The V and J ends lost 0 bases and 3 bases respectively, with 15 bases between them. From germline, CDR1 is LGHNA and CDR2 YSLEER. CDR3 length: 16 residues. CDR3 nucleotides: TGCGCCAGCAGCCAAGATATCAGGGTTTCAATCTACGAGCAGTACTTC. Amino acid sequence: CASSQDIRVSIYEQYF.

The rearrangement links TRBV4-3 to TRBJ2-2; no firm D call. Germline V gene data show CDR1 as LGHNA and CDR2 as YSLEER. V was clipped by 0 bases and J by 8 bases, with 10 bases between them. The CDR3 totals 14 residues. The CDR3 region is CASSQESNSGELFF. Here the CDR3 DNA reads TGCGCCAGCAGCCAAGAATCTAACTCGGGGGAGCTGTTTTTT.

The gene calls are TRBV18 and TRBJ2-5, with a possible D match to TRBD1 (7 bases). CDR1 and CDR2 from the germline V gene are KGHSH and LQKENI. The CDR3 spans 16 residues. Trimming took off 4 bases at V and 7 bases at J, with 22 bases between the two ends. The CDR3 here is CASSLAGQLEYGTQYF. In nucleotides, the CDR3 is TGTGCCAGCTCACTTGCGGGACAGCTCGAGTATGGGACCCAGTACTTC.

This chain connects TRBV20-1 to TRBJ2-7; TRBD2 aligns across 11 bases. This CDR3 region has 14 residues. V trimming: 3 bases; J trimming: 2 bases; junction bases outside the gene matches: 3. Germline V gene sequence: CDR1 DFQATT, CDR2 SNEGSKA (reference sequence). The CDR3 here is CSASSSGRPYEQYF. CDR3 sequence (DNA): TGCAGTGCTAGTTCTAGCGGGAGGCCCTACGAGCAGTACTTC.

The J gene is TRBJ1-1, the V gene TRBV12-5, with TRBD1 as a possible D gene (5 bases). There are 11 residues in the CDR3. V was trimmed by 6 bases and J by 7 bases, leaving 9 bases between them. The germline V gene has CDR1 LGHNT and CDR2 FRNRAP. For the CDR3, the DNA is TGTGCTAGTGGGTTCGGGGGTGAAGCTTTCTTT. Amino acids: CASGFGGEAFF. The whole variable domain, filled in from reference TRBV12-5 and TRBJ1-1, reads DARVTQTPRHKVTEMGQEVTMRCQPILGHNTVFWYRQTMMQGLELLAYFRNRAPLDDSGMPKDRFSAEMPDATLATLKIQPSEPRDSAVYFCASGFGGEAFFGQGTRLTVV.

This chain uses TRBV5-5 with TRBJ1-6, with a possible D match to TRBD1 (6 bases). Germline lookup yields CDR1 SGHKS and CDR2 YYEKEE (reference sequence). This CDR3 has 16 residues. The V end was cut by 5 bases, the J end by 13 bases, with 25 bases between. The CDR3 coding sequence is TGTGCCAGCAGGGCCGCCATCGGACAGAATCTACCCCCCCTCCACTTT. It specifies CASRAAIGQNLPPLHF.

The J gene is TRBJ2-7, the V gene TRBV13; tentatively, D is TRBD1 (6 bases). The V and J ends lost 5 bases and 2 bases respectively, with 16 bases between them. This CDR3 comprises 15 residues. Germline V gene sequence: CDR1 PRHDT, CDR2 FYEKMQ (reference sequence). The CDR3 is CASSQIQDRAYEQYF. The CDR3 nucleotides read TGTGCCAGCAGCCAAATCCAGGACAGAGCCTACGAGCAGTACTTC. The variable domain in full, with the rest retrieved from reference TRBV13 and TRBJ2-7, is AAGVIQSPRHLIKEKRETATLKCYPIPRHDTVYWYQQGPGQDPQFLISFYEKMQSDKGSIPDRFSAQQFSDYHSELNMSSLELGDSALYFCASSQIQDRAYEQYFGPGTRLTVT.

The V gene is TRBV28, the J gene TRBJ1-1; 8 nucleotides align to TRBD1. The CDR3 runs to 17 residues. Germline trimming cut 6 bases from V and 0 bases from J; bases unmatched to any gene: 12. The germline V gene has CDR1 MDHEN and CDR2 SYDVKM. The DNA of the CDR3 is TGTGCCAGCAGAAGCGTCAGACAGGGGAGTTTGAACACTGAAGCTTTCTTT. The encoded protein is CASRSVRQGSLNTEAFF.

The chain uses TRBV7-9 and TRBJ2-1; 8 nucleotides line up with TRBD2. The CDR3 covers 17 residues. V shed 5 bases, J shed 1 base, and the junction held 10 bases outside the gene matches. From germline, CDR1 is SEHNR and CDR2 FQNEAQ (reference sequence). CDR3 nucleotides: TGTGCCAGCAGCCCTCGATTAAGCGGGAGTTCCTACAATGAGCAGTTCTTC. This sequence encodes CASSPRLSGSSYNEQFF.

This chain joins TRBV6-5 and TRBJ2-1, with D unresolved. Trimming removed 1 base at V and 7 bases at J, with 17 bases between. The CDR3 consists of 16 residues. CDR1 is MNHEY and CDR2 is SVGAGI in the germline V gene. Written as DNA, the CDR3 is TGTGCCAGCAGTTACTTCTATGACCCGGGTGGGAATGAGCAGTTCTTC. Protein sequence: CASSYFYDPGGNEQFF.

The chain is built from TRBV5-4 and TRBJ1-2, with 8 nucleotides matching TRBD1. This CDR3 is built from 14 residues. Germline CDR1 and CDR2: SGHNT and YYREEE (reference sequence). The J segment lost 3 bases and the V segment lost 3 bases, leaving 4 bases of the junction unmatched. The CDR3 is CASSSDRGDYGYTF. CDR3 nucleotides: TGTGCCAGCAGCTCTGACAGGGGTGACTATGGCTACACCTTC. Full variable domain (rest looked up from reference TRBV5-4 and TRBJ1-2): ETGVTQSPTHLIKTRGQQVTLRCSSQSGHNTVSWYQQALGQGPQFIFQYYREEENGRGNFPPRFSGLQFPNYSSELNVNALELDDSALYLCASSSDRGDYGYTFGSGTRLTVV.

V is TRBV12-3 or TRBV12-4 and J is TRBJ2-1; 8 bases line up with TRBD1. V lost 5 bases and J lost 7; bases outside the gene matches: 4. The CDR3 is 13 amino acids. The CDR3 loop reads CASSRTGRNEQFF. The CDR3 bases are TGTGCCAGCAGTCGGACAGGGAGAAATGAGCAGTTCTTC.

This clone was found many times. The chain has TRBV6-5 and TRBJ1-5; tentatively, D is TRBD1 (6 bases). The CDR3 is 14 residues long. The germline V gene encodes CDR1 MNHEY and CDR2 SVGAGI. V lost 6 bases, J lost 5 bases, and 14 bases lay in between. CDR3 sequence: CASRRQDDYQPQHF. The CDR3 DNA follows: TGTGCCAGCAGAAGACAGGACGACTATCAGCCCCAGCATTTT.

The rearrangement links TRBV4-2 to TRBJ2-6; unclear D gene. With 0 bases removed from V and 1 base from J, the gap between germline ends came to 7 bases. The CDR3 is 16 residues long. Germline CDR1 is LGHNA and CDR2 is YNFKEQ. DNA for the CDR3: TGTGCCAGCAGCCAAGAGCGCCAATCTGGGGCCAACGTCCTGACTTTC. Protein sequence: CASSQERQSGANVLTF.

The chain employs TRBV5-1 and TRBJ2-1; D gene ambiguous. Germline V lookup: CDR1 SGHRS, CDR2 YFSETQ. The CDR3 covers 15 residues. Trimming took 0 bases from V and 2 from J, leaving 9 bases between them. CDR3 protein: CASSLETPTYNEQFF. In DNA form, the CDR3 reads TGCGCCAGCAGCTTGGAGACACCTACCTACAATGAGCAGTTCTTC. Combining the CDR3 with reference TRBV5-1 and TRBJ2-1 gives the whole variable domain KAGVTQTPRYLIKTRGQQVTLSCSPISGHRSVSWYQQTPGQGLQFLFEYFSETQRNKGNFPGRFSGRQFSNSRSEMNVSTLELGDSALYLCASSLETPTYNEQFFGPGTRLTVL.

J is TRBJ1-1 and V is TRBV5-4, with D tentatively TRBD1 (6 bases). The CDR3 consists of 15 residues. The ends were cut back, 4 bases at V and 1 base at J, with 14 bases in the middle. The germline CDR1 and CDR2 sequences are SGHNT and YYREEE (reference sequence). CDR3 DNA: TGTGCCAGCAGCCCTCGGGGGGCGGCGAACACTGAAGCTTTCTTT. This translates into CASSPRGAANTEAFF.

The chain carries TRBV3-1 (or the pseudogene TRBV3-2) and TRBJ1-3; D remains unclear. CDR1 LGHDT and CDR2 YNNKEL come from the germline V gene (reference sequence). This CDR3 region has 15 residues. V gave up 1 base and J gave up 4 bases, with 11 bases separating them. The CDR3 reads CASSQVMVTGNTIYF. For the CDR3, the DNA is TGTGCCAGCAGCCAAGTTATGGTGACAGGAAACACCATATATTTT.

The rearrangement uses TRBV19 and TRBJ2-5; 15 bases agree with TRBD2. The CDR3 is 17 amino acids. V lost 5 bases, J lost 5 bases, and 9 bases stayed unmatched. CDR1 and CDR2 from the germline V gene are LNHDA and SQIVND (reference sequence). CDR3 DNA sequence: TGTGCCAGTAGTTCCCGGACTAGCGGGAGGGCCCGTGAGACCCAGTACTTC. It codes for CASSSRTSGRARETQYF.

This clone came up once. Within the sample, other DNA sequences also encode this same CDR3. The chain carries TRBV5-8 and TRBJ1-5; no definite D call. CDR3 length: 12 amino acids. V was shortened by 0 bases and J by 6 bases, with 4 bases between the two germline ends. Germline lookup yields CDR1 SGHTS and CDR2 YDEGEE. CDR3 nucleotides: TGTGCCAGCAGCTTGGCGGGTCAGCCCCAGCATTTT. The encoded protein is CASSLAGQPQHF.

The V call is TRBV18, the J call TRBJ2-1, with TRBD1 matching 7 bases. The germline CDR1 and CDR2 sequences are KGHSH and LQKENI. J gave up 9 bases and V 4 bases, and 15 bases lay outside the gene matches. The length of the CDR3 is 16 residues. The CDR3 loop is CASSQTRQGRGGEQFF. The CDR3 DNA reads TGTGCCAGCTCACAAACTAGACAGGGCCGAGGGGGTGAGCAGTTCTTC. Together with reference TRBV18 and TRBJ2-1, the CDR3 gives the full variable domain: NAGVMQNPRHLVRRRGQEARLRCSPMKGHSHVYWYRQLPEEGLKFMVYLQKENIIDESGMPKERFSAEFPKEGPSILRIQQVVRGDSAAYFCASSQTRQGRGGEQFFGPGTRLTVL.